This T cell receptor (beta chain) was profiled in a study of CD8+ T cells in alopecia areata. Study information: A 6-month period off drug followed tofacitinib, which lasted 6 to 18 months. Regarding the study as a whole: In scalp and blood, many expanded lesional clones persisted during tofacitinib.

Treatment indicated: oral pan-JAK inhibitor, 5-10 mg twice daily. Germline-derived CDR1 and CDR2 are LNHNV and YYDKDF (reference sequence). Trimming removed 2 bases at V and 4 bases at J, with 21 bases between. The CDR3 has 18 amino acids. Extraction and reverse transcription of RNA yielded cDNA as the sequencing template. The table came from immunoSEQ multiplex PCR; TCRdb's copy has only in-frame clones and leaves some out. This sample carries 95,000 to 120,000 clones, roughly three fifths of them seen once, and the ten largest clones take 3% to 3.5%. Regarding this clone: No antigen is known for it.

The source was CD4+ T cells sorted from blood, collected at week 24, from a patient treated with tofacitinib. The clonotype was recovered from a human donor with alopecia areata. V and J are TRBV15 and TRBJ2-4; D unclear. CDR3 sequence: CATSRPAVGGSFKNIQYF. CDR3 coding DNA: TGTGCCACCAGCAGACCTGCGGTGGGTGGCTCCTTTAAAAACATTCAGTACTTC.